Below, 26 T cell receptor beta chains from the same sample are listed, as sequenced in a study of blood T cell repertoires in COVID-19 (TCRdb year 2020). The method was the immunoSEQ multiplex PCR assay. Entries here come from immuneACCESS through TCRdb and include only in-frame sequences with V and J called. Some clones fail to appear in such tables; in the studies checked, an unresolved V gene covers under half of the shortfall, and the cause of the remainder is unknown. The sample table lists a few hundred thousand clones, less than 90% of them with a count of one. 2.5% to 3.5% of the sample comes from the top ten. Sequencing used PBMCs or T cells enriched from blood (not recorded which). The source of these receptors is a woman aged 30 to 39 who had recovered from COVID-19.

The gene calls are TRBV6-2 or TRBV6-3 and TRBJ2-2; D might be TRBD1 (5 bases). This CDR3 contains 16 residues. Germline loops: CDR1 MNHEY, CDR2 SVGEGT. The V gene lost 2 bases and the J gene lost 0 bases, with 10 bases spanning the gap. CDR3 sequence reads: CASSYRGIPNTGELFF. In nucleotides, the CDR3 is TGTGCCAGCAGTTACAGGGGCATACCGAACACCGGGGAGCTGTTTTTT.

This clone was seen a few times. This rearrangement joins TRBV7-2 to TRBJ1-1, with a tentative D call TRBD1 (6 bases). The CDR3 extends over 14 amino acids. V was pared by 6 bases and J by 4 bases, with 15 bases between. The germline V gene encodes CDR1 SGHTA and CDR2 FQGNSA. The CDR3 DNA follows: TGTGCCAGCAGTTTACAGGGTAGGGGCACTGAAGCTTTCTTT. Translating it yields CASSLQGRGTEAFF.

CDR3 loop: CASSAQRGGGNSPLHF. Here the CDR3 DNA reads TGTGCCAGCAGCGCGCAGAGGGGAGGAGGTAACTCACCCCTCCACTTT. V and J are TRBV7-2 and TRBJ1-6; maybe TRBD1 (5 bases). Trimming removed 5 bases at V and 10 bases at J, with 21 bases between. CDR1 and CDR2 (germline): SGHTA, FQGNSA. The CDR3 is 16 amino acids. The whole variable domain, filled in from reference TRBV7-2 and TRBJ1-6, reads GAGVSQSPSNKVTEKGKDVELRCDPISGHTALYWYRQSLGQGLEFLIYFQGNSAPDKSGLPSDRFSAERTGGSVSTLTIQRTQQEDSAVYLCASSAQRGGGNSPLHFGNGTRLTVT.

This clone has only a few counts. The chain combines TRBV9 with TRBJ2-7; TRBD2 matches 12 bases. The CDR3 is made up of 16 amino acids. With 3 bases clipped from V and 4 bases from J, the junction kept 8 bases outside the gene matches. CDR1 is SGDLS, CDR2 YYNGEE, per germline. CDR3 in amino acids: CASSESLAGGPYEQYF. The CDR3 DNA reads TGTGCCAGCAGCGAATCTCTAGCGGGAGGGCCGTACGAGCAGTACTTC. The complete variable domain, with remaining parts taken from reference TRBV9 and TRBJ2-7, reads DSGVTQTPKHLITATGQRVTLRCSPRSGDLSVYWYQQSLDQGLQFLIQYYNGEERAKGNILERFSAQQFPDLHSELNLSSLELGDSALYFCASSESLAGGPYEQYFGPGTRLTVT.

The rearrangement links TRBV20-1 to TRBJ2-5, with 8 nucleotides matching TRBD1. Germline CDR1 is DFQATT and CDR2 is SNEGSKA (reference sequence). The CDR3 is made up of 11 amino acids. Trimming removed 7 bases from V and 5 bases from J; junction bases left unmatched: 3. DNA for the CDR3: TGCAGTGGGCAGGGGGCGGAGACCCAGTACTTC. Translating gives CSGQGAETQYF.

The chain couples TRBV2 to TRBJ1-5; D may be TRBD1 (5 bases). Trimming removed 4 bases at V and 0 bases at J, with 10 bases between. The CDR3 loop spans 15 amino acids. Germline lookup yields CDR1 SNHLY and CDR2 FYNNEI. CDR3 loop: CASSGGGNSNQPQHF. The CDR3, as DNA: TGTGCCAGCAGTGGGGGGGGAAATAGCAATCAGCCCCAGCATTTT.

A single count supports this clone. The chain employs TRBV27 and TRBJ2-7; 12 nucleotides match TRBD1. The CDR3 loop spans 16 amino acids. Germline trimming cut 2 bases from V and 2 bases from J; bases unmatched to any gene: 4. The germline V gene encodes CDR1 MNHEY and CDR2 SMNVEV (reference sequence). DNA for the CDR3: TGTGCCAGCAGTTTAACCGGGACAGGGGGCCCCTACGAGCAGTACTTC. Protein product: CASSLTGTGGPYEQYF.

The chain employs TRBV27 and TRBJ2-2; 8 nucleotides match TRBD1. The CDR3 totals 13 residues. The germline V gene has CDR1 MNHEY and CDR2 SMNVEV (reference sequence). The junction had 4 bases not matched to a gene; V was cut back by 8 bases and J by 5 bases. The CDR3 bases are TGTGCCAGCCAGGGGGCGTTGACCGGGGAGCTGTTTTTT. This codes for CASQGALTGELFF.

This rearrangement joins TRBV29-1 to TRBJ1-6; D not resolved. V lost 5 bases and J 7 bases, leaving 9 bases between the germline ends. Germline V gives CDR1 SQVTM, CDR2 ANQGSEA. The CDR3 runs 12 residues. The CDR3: CSVRDSNSPLHF. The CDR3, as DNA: TGCAGCGTTCGCGACTCGAATTCACCCCTCCACTTT.

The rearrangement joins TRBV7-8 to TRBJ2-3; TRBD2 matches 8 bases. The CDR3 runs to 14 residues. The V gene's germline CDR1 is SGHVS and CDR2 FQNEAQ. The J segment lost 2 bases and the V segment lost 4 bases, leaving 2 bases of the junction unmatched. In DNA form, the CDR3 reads TGTGCCAGCAGCTCTGGACTAGCCACAGATACGCAGTATTTT. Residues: CASSSGLATDTQYF.

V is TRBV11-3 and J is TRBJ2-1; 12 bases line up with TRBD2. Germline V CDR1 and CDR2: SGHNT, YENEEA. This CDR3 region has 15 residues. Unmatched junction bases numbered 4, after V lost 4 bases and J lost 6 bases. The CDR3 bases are TGTGCCAGCAGCTCACCGACTAGCGGGAGCAATGAGCAGTTCTTC. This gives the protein CASSSPTSGSNEQFF.

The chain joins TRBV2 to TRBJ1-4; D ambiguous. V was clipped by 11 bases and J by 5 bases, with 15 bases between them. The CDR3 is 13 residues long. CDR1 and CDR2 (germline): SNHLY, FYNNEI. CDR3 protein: CAGARDLNEKLFF. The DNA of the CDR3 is TGTGCCGGAGCCCGGGATTTAAATGAAAAACTGTTTTTT.

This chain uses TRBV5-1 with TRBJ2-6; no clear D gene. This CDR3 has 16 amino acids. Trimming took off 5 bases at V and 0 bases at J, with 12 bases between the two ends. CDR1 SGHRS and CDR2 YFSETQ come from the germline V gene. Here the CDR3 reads CASSPLLSSGANVLTF. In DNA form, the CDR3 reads TGCGCCAGCAGTCCTCTCCTTAGCTCTGGGGCCAACGTCCTGACTTTC.

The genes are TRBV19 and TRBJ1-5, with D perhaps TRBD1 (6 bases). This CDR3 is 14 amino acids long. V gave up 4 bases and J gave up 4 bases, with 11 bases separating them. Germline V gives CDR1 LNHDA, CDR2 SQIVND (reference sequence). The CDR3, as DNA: TGTGCCAGTAGTACCGACAGGATGAATCAGCCCCAGCATTTT. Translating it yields CASSTDRMNQPQHF.

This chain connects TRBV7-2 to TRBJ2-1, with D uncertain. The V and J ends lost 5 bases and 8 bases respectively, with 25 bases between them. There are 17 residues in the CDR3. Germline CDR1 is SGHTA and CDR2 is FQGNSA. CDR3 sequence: CASSDSTLLLVGDEQFF. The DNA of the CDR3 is TGTGCCAGCAGCGACTCAACCCTCCTTTTGGTTGGCGATGAGCAGTTCTTC. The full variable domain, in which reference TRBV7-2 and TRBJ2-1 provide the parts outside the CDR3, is GAGVSQSPSNKVTEKGKDVELRCDPISGHTALYWYRQSLGQGLEFLIYFQGNSAPDKSGLPSDRFSAERTGGSVSTLTIQRTQQEDSAVYLCASSDSTLLLVGDEQFFGPGTRLTVL.

CDR3 nucleotide sequence: TGTGCCAGCAGTATCCTACCCAAAGGGGCCGGGACAGGACCCCTCGCGAACACCGGGGAGCTGTTTTTT. It codes for CASSILPKGAGTGPLANTGELFF. The chain has TRBV28 and TRBJ2-2, with 8 bases matching TRBD1. CDR3 length equals 23 residues. Germline V gene data show CDR1 as MDHEN and CDR2 as SYDVKM. J was trimmed by 0 bases and V by 5 bases; bases with no gene match: 26.

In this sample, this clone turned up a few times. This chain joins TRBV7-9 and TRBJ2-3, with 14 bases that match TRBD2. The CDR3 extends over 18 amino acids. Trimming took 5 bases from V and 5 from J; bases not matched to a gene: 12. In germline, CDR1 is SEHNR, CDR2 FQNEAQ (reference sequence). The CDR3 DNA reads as TGTGCCAGCAGCCCAGGGACTAGCGGGAGTCTATTCAGAGATACGCAGTATTTT. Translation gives CASSPGTSGSLFRDTQYF.

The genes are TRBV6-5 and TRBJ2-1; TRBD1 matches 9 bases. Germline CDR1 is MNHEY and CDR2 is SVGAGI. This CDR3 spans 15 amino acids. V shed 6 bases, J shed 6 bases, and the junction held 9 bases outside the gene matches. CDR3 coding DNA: TGTGCCAGCAGATCCGGGACAGGGAACGTCAATGAGCAGTTCTTC. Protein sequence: CASRSGTGNVNEQFF.

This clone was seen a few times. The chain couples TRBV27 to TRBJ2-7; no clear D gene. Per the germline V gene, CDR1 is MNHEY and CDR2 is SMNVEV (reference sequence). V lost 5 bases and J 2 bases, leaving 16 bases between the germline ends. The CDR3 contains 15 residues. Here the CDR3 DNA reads TGTGCCAGCAGTCAGACTGCAAGTTCCCCCTACGAGCAGTACTTC. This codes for CASSQTASSPYEQYF.

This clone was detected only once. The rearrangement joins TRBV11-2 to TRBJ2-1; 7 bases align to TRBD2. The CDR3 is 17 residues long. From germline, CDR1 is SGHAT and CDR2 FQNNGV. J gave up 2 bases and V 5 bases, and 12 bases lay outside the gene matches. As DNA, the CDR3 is TGTGCCAGCAGCAGCAGCTTAGCGGGCAGGCCCTACAATGAGCAGTTCTTC. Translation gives CASSSSLAGRPYNEQFF. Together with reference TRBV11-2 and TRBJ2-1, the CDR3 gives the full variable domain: EAGVAQSPRYKIIEKRQSVAFWCNPISGHATLYWYQQILGQGPKLLIQFQNNGVVDDSQLPKDRFSAERLKGVDSTLKIQPAKLEDSAVYLCASSSSLAGRPYNEQFFGPGTRLTVL.

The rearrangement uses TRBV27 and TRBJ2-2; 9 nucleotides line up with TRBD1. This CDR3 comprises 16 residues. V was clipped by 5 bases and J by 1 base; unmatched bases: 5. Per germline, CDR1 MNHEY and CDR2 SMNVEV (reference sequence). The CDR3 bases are TGTGCCAGCAGTCGAAGGGACAGGGAGAACACCGGGGAGCTGTTTTTT. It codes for CASSRRDRENTGELFF.

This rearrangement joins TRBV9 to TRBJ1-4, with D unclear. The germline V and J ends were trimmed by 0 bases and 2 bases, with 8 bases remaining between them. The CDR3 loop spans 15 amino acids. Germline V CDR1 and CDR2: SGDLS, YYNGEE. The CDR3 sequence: CASSVGTGTNEKLFF. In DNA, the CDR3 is TGTGCCAGCAGCGTAGGGACTGGGACTAATGAAAAACTGTTTTTT.

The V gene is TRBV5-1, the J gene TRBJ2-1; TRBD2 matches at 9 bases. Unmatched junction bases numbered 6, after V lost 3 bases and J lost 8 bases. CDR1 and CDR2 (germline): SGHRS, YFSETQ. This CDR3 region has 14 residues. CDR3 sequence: CASSSGTSPYEQFF. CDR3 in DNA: TGCGCCAGCAGCTCCGGGACTAGCCCTTATGAGCAGTTCTTC.

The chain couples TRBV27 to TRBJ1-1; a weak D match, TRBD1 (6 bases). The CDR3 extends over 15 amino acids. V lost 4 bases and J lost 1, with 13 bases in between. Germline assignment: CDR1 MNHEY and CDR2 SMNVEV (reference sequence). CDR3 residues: CASSSYDRPNTEAFF. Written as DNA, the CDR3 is TGTGCCAGCAGTTCCTACGACAGGCCGAACACTGAAGCTTTCTTT.

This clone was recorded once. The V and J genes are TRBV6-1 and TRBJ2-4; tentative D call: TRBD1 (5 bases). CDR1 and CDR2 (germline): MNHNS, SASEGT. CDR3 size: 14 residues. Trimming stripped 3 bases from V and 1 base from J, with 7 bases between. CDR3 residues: CASSDRVAKNIQYF. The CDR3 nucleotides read TGTGCCAGCAGTGACAGGGTTGCCAAAAACATTCAGTACTTC.

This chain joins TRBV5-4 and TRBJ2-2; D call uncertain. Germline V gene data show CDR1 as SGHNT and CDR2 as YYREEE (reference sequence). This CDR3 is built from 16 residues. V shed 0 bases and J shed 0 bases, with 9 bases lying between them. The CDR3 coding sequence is TGTGCCAGCAGCTTGGGAGGCGGCCCGAACACCGGGGAGCTGTTTTTT. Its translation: CASSLGGGPNTGELFF.